The 15 T cell receptor beta chains below all came from one sample that was sequenced in a study of T cell responses to AZD1222 COVID-19 vaccine. The protocol was immunoSEQ multiplex PCR, while the TCRdb copy is restricted to in-frame clones and leaves out a portion. The repertoire holds about 93,000 clones, with about 87% as singletons. Material: peripheral blood, obtained on day 0 of AZD1222 vaccination. These receptors were obtained from an adult in good health.

V is TRBV6-5 and J is TRBJ1-1, with TRBD1 as a possible D gene (5 bases). Trimming cost V 5 bases and J 7 bases, with 14 bases left between them. Germline values: CDR1 MNHEY, CDR2 SVGAGI. This CDR3 is 13 amino acids long. CDR3 protein: CASSTLGGSEAFF. The CDR3 bases are TGTGCCAGCAGTACCCTGGGGGGGAGTGAAGCTTTCTTT.

The rearrangement links TRBV24-1 to TRBJ1-2; D may be TRBD1 (6 bases). This CDR3 contains 15 residues. Germline V gene sequence: CDR1 KGHDR, CDR2 SFDVKD. Trimming shortened V by 8 bases and J by 4 bases, and 19 bases separated the two germline ends. The CDR3 region is CATTLIRGTSYGYTF. CDR3 coding DNA: TGTGCCACCACCCTCATTAGGGGGACCTCCTATGGCTACACCTTC.

The chain carries TRBV2 and TRBJ1-2; D remains ambiguous. CDR1 SNHLY and CDR2 FYNNEI come from the germline V gene. V was shortened by 10 bases and J by 7 bases, with 22 bases between the two germline ends. The CDR3 runs to 14 residues. The CDR3 DNA follows: TGTGCCAACCGAAACCAGGCCACAGAAGGTGGCTACACCTTC. Its protein product is CANRNQATEGGYTF.

The chain combines TRBV9 with TRBJ2-7, with D uncertain. CDR1 and CDR2 (germline): SGDLS, YYNGEE. The CDR3 loop spans 15 amino acids. The V end lost 3 bases, the J end lost 3 bases, and 16 bases lay between the germline ends. The CDR3 DNA reads TGTGCCAGCAGCGCGGACGGAAGCCGGCACTACGAGCAGTACTTC. Translation: CASSADGSRHYEQYF.

This clone occurred a few times. This chain links TRBV4-1 with TRBJ1-5, with D possibly matching TRBD1 (6 bases). The CDR3 loop spans 15 amino acids. Germline V CDR1 and CDR2: MGHRA, YSYEKL. Trimming removed 4 bases from V and 6 bases from J, with 16 bases in between. The CDR3 sequence is CASSPTRGGIQPQHF. CDR3 nucleotide sequence: TGCGCCAGCAGCCCTACACGGGGGGGCATTCAGCCCCAGCATTTT.

This sequence joins TRBV28 and TRBJ1-5, with TRBD1 matching 7 bases. CDR3 size: 15 residues. In germline, CDR1 is MDHEN, CDR2 SYDVKM. V lost 7 bases, J lost 4 bases, and 10 bases stayed unmatched. CDR3 protein: CASNPLGTENQPQHF. DNA of the CDR3: TGTGCCAGCAACCCCTTAGGGACAGAGAATCAGCCCCAGCATTTT. Drawing the rest from reference TRBV28 and TRBJ1-5, the complete variable domain is DVKVTQSSRYLVKRTGEKVFLECVQDMDHENMFWYRQDPGLGLRLIYFSYDVKMKEKGDIPEGYSVSREKKERFSLILESASTNQTSMYLCASNPLGTENQPQHFGDGTRLSIL.

The rearrangement links TRBV9 to TRBJ2-1; D unresolved. The CDR3 contains 14 residues. The V and J ends lost 3 bases and 0 bases respectively, with 7 bases between them. Germline CDR1 SGDLS, CDR2 YYNGEE. CDR3 loop: CASSAPSSYNEQFF. The CDR3 coding sequence is TGTGCCAGCAGCGCTCCGAGCTCCTACAATGAGCAGTTCTTC.

This sequence joins TRBV28 and TRBJ1-4; TRBD1 matches at 7 bases. V was clipped by 7 bases and J by 5 bases; unmatched bases: 4. The CDR3 consists of 13 residues. Germline V gene data show CDR1 as MDHEN and CDR2 as SYDVKM. CDR3 nucleotide sequence: TGTGCCAGCAAGGGCAGGGGGAATGAAAAACTGTTTTTT. Protein sequence: CASKGRGNEKLFF.

The chain joins TRBV14 to TRBJ2-7, with no clear D. The CDR3 covers 13 residues. Germline lookup yields CDR1 SGHDN and CDR2 FVKESK. V lost 0 bases to trimming and J lost 6 bases, with 9 bases between them. The CDR3 nucleotides read TGTGCCAGCAGCCAAGATACGGATCCCGAGCAGTACTTC. This translates into CASSQDTDPEQYF.

The chain combines TRBV5-1 with TRBJ1-4; 7 positions match TRBD1. The J segment lost 7 bases and the V segment lost 4 bases, leaving 10 bases of the junction unmatched. Germline CDR1 reads SGHRS; CDR2 reads YFSETQ. The CDR3 is 15 amino acids. The CDR3 DNA follows: TGCGCCAGCAGCCTCAACAGGGGCACGGGTGAAAAACTGTTTTTT. Its protein is CASSLNRGTGEKLFF.

The rearrangement links TRBV19 to TRBJ2-3, with 14 bases aligning to TRBD2. Losses at the gene ends were 4 bases for V and 6 bases for J; bases not matched to a gene: 12. The CDR3 is made up of 18 amino acids. Germline CDR1 and CDR2: LNHDA and SQIVND (reference sequence). CDR3 residues: CASSKGTSGSILTDTQYF. CDR3 nucleotide sequence: TGTGCCAGTAGTAAAGGGACTAGCGGGAGCATACTCACGGATACGCAGTATTTT.

The rearrangement uses TRBV5-6 and TRBJ1-2, with 8 positions matching TRBD1. The CDR3 loop spans 16 amino acids. Looked up from germline, CDR1 is SGHDT and CDR2 is YYEEEE. J was trimmed by 7 bases and V by 5 bases; bases with no gene match: 16. The CDR3 DNA sequence: TGTGCCAGCAGTACCTGGCCCCCAGGGGGCAGGTCTGGCTACACCTTC. As protein: CASSTWPPGGRSGYTF. Complete variable domain (other parts from reference TRBV5-6 and TRBJ1-2): DAGVTQSPTHLIKTRGQQVTLRCSPKSGHDTVSWYQQALGQGPQFIFQYYEEEERQRGNFPDRFSGHQFPNYSSELNVNALLLGDSALYLCASSTWPPGGRSGYTFGSGTRLTVV.

The V and J genes are TRBV2 and TRBJ1-2; possible D gene TRBD1, 5 bases. Germline V lookup: CDR1 SNHLY, CDR2 FYNNEI. Trimming removed 5 bases from V and 2 bases from J, with 9 bases in between. CDR3 length: 13 amino acids. CDR3 protein: CASSRQGNYGYTF. The CDR3 coding sequence is TGTGCCAGCAGTCGGCAGGGAAACTATGGCTACACCTTC.

The chain couples TRBV6-5 to TRBJ1-2; TRBD1 agrees at 7 bases. V was clipped by 4 bases and J by 3 bases; unmatched bases: 5. The CDR3 contains 14 residues. Germline CDR1 is MNHEY and CDR2 is SVGAGI. The CDR3 DNA is TGTGCCAGCAGTTCAAGACAGGGTGACTATGGCTACACCTTC. It translates to CASSSRQGDYGYTF.

The chain links TRBV5-1 to TRBJ1-1; D is undetermined. CDR1 and CDR2 (germline): SGHRS, YFSETQ. The V end lost 2 bases, the J end lost 0 bases, and 8 bases lay between the germline ends. The CDR3 covers 14 residues. The CDR3 region is CASSFTGMNTEAFF. The DNA of the CDR3 is TGCGCCAGCAGCTTTACGGGCATGAACACTGAAGCTTTCTTT.